The clone carrying this T cell receptor (beta chain) showed up just once. Described time point: pretreatment peripheral blood. Each individual provided 1 to 8 samples (taken pretreatment and on-treatment). This sample stems from a study of PD-L1 blockade in urothelial cancer. Study-wide context: Starting in about 2014, patients were given atezolizumab (1,200 mg intravenously every 3 weeks). Blood drawn 3 weeks (second dose) and 6 weeks after treatment start was analyzed. Researchers found blood samples held a median of roughly 140,000 T cells.

The method was immunoSEQ multiplex PCR; TCRdb's version includes in-frame clones alone and lacks a portion of them. The table shows 90,000 to 100,000 clones, with 90% occurring only once. J lost 4 bases, V lost 4 bases, and 8 bases had no gene match. Germline-derived CDR1 and CDR2 are LNHDA and SQIVND (reference sequence). This CDR3 spans 15 amino acids. Sequences were derived from PBMCs, sampled around atezolizumab (anti-PD-L1) treatment. J is TRBJ1-1 and V is TRBV19; 8 bases agree with TRBD1. This receptor was identified in a man aged 55 to 69 with urothelial cancer. In DNA, the CDR3 is TGTGCCAGTAGTAACCAAAATACAGGGGGCACTGAAGCTTTCTTT. This translates into CASSNQNTGGTEAFF.